The 18 T cell receptor beta chains listed next were all sequenced from one sample in a study of shared clonotypes between healthy human individuals (dated by TCRdb to the early 2020s). For the CD8 naive samples, CD45RO-negative cells were positively selected for CCR7, yielding a CD45RA+CCR7+ population from which TemRA cells were excluded. The library relied on the immunoSEQ multiplex PCR assay. What TCRdb holds here is the immuneACCESS table cut down to in-frame rearrangements. Part of the clones is not present; checked against another copy, under half of the missing clones reflect an unresolved V gene, and the others are unexplained. The sample yields some 2 million clones; just under 95% were counted once. The top ten clonotypes cover 0.9% to 1.5% of the sample. Sequenced material: naive CD8+ T cells sorted from blood. The sample's cell subset or site label is to be understood as: CD45RA+CCR7+. The receptors come from a man between 18 and 29 years old in good health.

This chain joins TRBV4-2 and TRBJ2-1; 10 bases align to TRBD2. The CDR3 consists of 12 residues. CDR1 and CDR2 from the germline V gene are LGHNA and YNFKEQ. The trim removed 4 bases at V and 15 bases at J, leaving 6 bases unmatched. For the CDR3, the DNA is TGTGCCAGCAGCCTAAGCGGGGGGGAGGCGTTCTTC. It codes for CASSLSGGEAFF.

The CDR3 sequence: CASSGTANEQFF. The DNA for the CDR3 is TGTGCCAGCAGCGGGACGGCCAATGAGCAGTTCTTC. The V call is TRBV5-6, the J call TRBJ2-1; D could derive from TRBD1 or TRBD2 (5 bases each). The CDR3 contains 12 residues. Trimming stripped 4 bases from V and 6 bases from J, with 8 bases between. The V gene's germline CDR1 is SGHDT and CDR2 YYEEEE.

The V and J genes are TRBV11-3 and TRBJ2-3; D not resolved. This CDR3 is 13 amino acids long. In germline, CDR1 is SGHNT, CDR2 YENEEA. V lost 8 bases and J 2 bases, leaving 11 bases between the germline ends. CDR3 DNA sequence: TGTGCCAGCTCTCCCGCGAACACAGATACGCAGTATTTT. As protein: CASSPANTDTQYF.

V usage is TRBV11-2 and J usage is TRBJ2-2; D is ambiguous. The CDR3 runs 14 residues. The germline V and J ends were trimmed by 5 bases and 4 bases, with 11 bases remaining between them. CDR1 and CDR2 (germline): SGHAT, FQNNGV. CDR3 protein: CASSKTGSTGELFF. CDR3 DNA sequence: TGTGCCAGCAGCAAGACGGGTAGCACCGGGGAGCTGTTTTTT. The variable domain in full, completed from reference TRBV11-2 and TRBJ2-2, reads EAGVAQSPRYKIIEKRQSVAFWCNPISGHATLYWYQQILGQGPKLLIQFQNNGVVDDSQLPKDRFSAERLKGVDSTLKIQPAKLEDSAVYLCASSKTGSTGELFFGEGSRLTVL.

The J gene is TRBJ2-7, the V gene TRBV5-5; the D gene is possibly TRBD2 (6 bases). CDR3 length equals 14 residues. V dropped 3 bases and J dropped 0 bases, with 10 bases sitting between them. Germline-derived CDR1 and CDR2 are SGHKS and YYEKEE (reference sequence). The CDR3 region has the DNA TGTGCCAGCAGCTGGGACTCCTTCTCCTACGAGCAGTACTTC. This translates into CASSWDSFSYEQYF.

The chain is built from TRBV29-1 and TRBJ2-1; TRBD2 matches 14 bases. Losses at the gene ends were 4 bases for V and 0 bases for J; bases not matched to a gene: 5. In germline, CDR1 is SQVTM, CDR2 ANQGSEA. This CDR3 spans 17 amino acids. CDR3 nucleotides: TGCAGCGTTGCGGGACTAGCGGGGGCCAGCTCCTACAATGAGCAGTTCTTC. Translation gives CSVAGLAGASSYNEQFF.

This clone has a single count. V is TRBV19 and J is TRBJ1-1; D perhaps matches TRBD1 (5 bases). V was pared by 0 bases and J by 6 bases, with 8 bases between. The CDR3 contains 13 residues. Germline V CDR1 and CDR2: LNHDA, SQIVND (reference sequence). Here the CDR3 reads CASSIEEGSEAFF. The CDR3 DNA reads as TGTGCCAGTAGTATAGAAGAGGGGTCTGAAGCTTTCTTT. Supplemented by reference TRBV19 and TRBJ1-1, the full variable domain reads DGGITQSPKYLFRKEGQNVTLSCEQNLNHDAMYWYRQDPGQGLRLIYYSQIVNDFQKGDIAEGYSVSREKKESFPLTVTSAQKNPTAFYLCASSIEEGSEAFFGQGTRLTVV.

CDR3: CASSYHPLNQPQHF. The CDR3 DNA reads TGTGCCAGCAGTTACCATCCACTAAATCAGCCCCAGCATTTT. V is TRBV6-6 and J is TRBJ1-5; no reliable D call. The length of the CDR3 is 14 residues. CDR1 and CDR2 from the germline V gene are MNHNY and SVGAGI (reference sequence). V was pared by 2 bases and J by 4 bases, with 9 bases between.

The chain is built from TRBV2 and TRBJ2-1; D remains unclear. In germline, CDR1 is SNHLY, CDR2 FYNNEI. The V end lost 5 bases, the J end lost 8 bases, and 10 bases lay between the germline ends. CDR3 length equals 12 residues. CDR3 in DNA: TGTGCCAGCAGTCCTCTAGGTCATGAGCAGTTCTTC. Translating gives CASSPLGHEQFF. Full variable domain (outside the CDR3, taken from reference TRBV2 and TRBJ2-1): EPEVTQTPSHQVTQMGQEVILRCVPISNHLYFYWYRQILGQKVEFLVSFYNNEISEKSEIFDDQFSVERPDGSNFTLKIRSTKLEDSAMYFCASSPLGHEQFFGPGTRLTVL.

This rearrangement joins TRBV7-9 to TRBJ2-7, with TRBD2 matching over 7 bases. The V gene end was trimmed by 6 bases and the J gene end by 0 bases; junction bases not matched to a gene: 2. Germline loops: CDR1 SEHNR, CDR2 FQNEAQ (reference sequence). The CDR3 contains 13 residues. The CDR3 is CASRAGVSYEQYF. The CDR3 nucleotides read TGTGCCAGCAGGGCGGGGGTCTCCTACGAGCAGTACTTC.

The chain links TRBV9 to TRBJ2-5; D unclear. The CDR3 totals 14 residues. V lost 1 base, J lost 1 base, and 8 bases lay in between. CDR1 SGDLS and CDR2 YYNGEE come from the germline V gene. The CDR3 region is CASSVFGSQETQYF. DNA for the CDR3: TGTGCCAGCAGCGTATTCGGCAGCCAAGAGACCCAGTACTTC. Combining the CDR3 with reference TRBV9 and TRBJ2-5 gives the whole variable domain DSGVTQTPKHLITATGQRVTLRCSPRSGDLSVYWYQQSLDQGLQFLIQYYNGEERAKGNILERFSAQQFPDLHSELNLSSLELGDSALYFCASSVFGSQETQYFGPGTRLLVL.

Worth noting for this clone: Other DNA variants within this sample encode the same CDR3. The V call is TRBV19, the J call TRBJ2-7; 10 bases align to TRBD2. Germline-derived CDR1 and CDR2 are LNHDA and SQIVND (reference sequence). The trim removed 3 bases at V and 2 bases at J, leaving 4 bases unmatched. The CDR3 runs to 15 residues. CDR3 sequence (DNA): TGTGCCAGTAGTATTGGACTAGCGGTCACCTACGAGCAGTACTTC. Its translation is CASSIGLAVTYEQYF.

The rearrangement joins TRBV29-1 to TRBJ1-2; D gene unclear. CDR1 is SQVTM and CDR2 is ANQGSEA in the germline V gene. The CDR3 is made up of 12 amino acids. Between the trimmed V and J ends, which lost 6 bases and 4 bases, there was a span of 12 bases. CDR3 protein: CSVVASSYGYTF. Here the CDR3 DNA reads TGCAGCGTCGTGGCCTCCAGCTATGGCTACACCTTC.

On this clone: Different DNA sequences within this sample yield the same CDR3. The chain recombines TRBV4-3 with TRBJ2-7; D is possibly TRBD2 (6 bases). V lost 1 base, J lost 6 bases, and 7 bases lay in between. This CDR3 contains 12 residues. The germline CDR1 and CDR2 sequences are LGHNA and YSLEER. The CDR3 region is CASSQGGGEQYF. The CDR3 DNA reads as TGCGCCAGCAGCCAAGGGGGAGGCGAGCAGTACTTC.

This clone is a singleton in its sample. Different DNA sequences within this sample yield the same CDR3. The rearrangement uses TRBV19 and TRBJ1-5; D is possibly TRBD1 (6 bases). Trimming pared 2 bases from V and 7 bases from J, leaving 12 bases between. The CDR3 totals 14 residues. The V gene's germline CDR1 is LNHDA and CDR2 SQIVND (reference sequence). The CDR3 is CASSILGGDQPQHF. The CDR3, as DNA: TGTGCCAGTAGTATACTAGGGGGGGACCAGCCCCAGCATTTT.

This chain uses TRBV27 with TRBJ2-3; the D is unclear. Trimming removed 0 bases from V and 7 bases from J, with 8 bases in between. The CDR3 has 13 amino acids. Germline V lookup: CDR1 MNHEY, CDR2 SMNVEV (reference sequence). The CDR3 sequence is CASSLSGLHTQYF. CDR3 nucleotides: TGTGCCAGCAGTTTATCCGGCCTCCATACGCAGTATTTT.

Details on this clone: Other DNA sequences from this sample encode an identical CDR3 as well. The chain carries TRBV10-3 and TRBJ2-2, with D tentatively TRBD1 or TRBD2 (5 bases each). Per germline, CDR1 ENHRY and CDR2 SYGVKD. V was clipped by 3 bases and J by 6 bases, with 8 bases between them. CDR3 length: 13 residues. This CDR3 is CAISDGGAGELFF. For the CDR3, the DNA is TGTGCCATCAGTGATGGGGGAGCCGGGGAGCTGTTTTTT.

This clone occurred once. V is TRBV13 and J is TRBJ2-3; 8 bases line up with TRBD2. V was pared by 5 bases and J by 1 base, with 8 bases of the junction left unmatched. Germline V CDR1 and CDR2: PRHDT, FYEKMQ (reference sequence). CDR3 length equals 16 residues. CDR3 coding DNA: TGTGCCAGCAGCGTCCTCGAAGCGGGAGGCACAGATACGCAGTATTTT. This sequence encodes CASSVLEAGGTDTQYF.